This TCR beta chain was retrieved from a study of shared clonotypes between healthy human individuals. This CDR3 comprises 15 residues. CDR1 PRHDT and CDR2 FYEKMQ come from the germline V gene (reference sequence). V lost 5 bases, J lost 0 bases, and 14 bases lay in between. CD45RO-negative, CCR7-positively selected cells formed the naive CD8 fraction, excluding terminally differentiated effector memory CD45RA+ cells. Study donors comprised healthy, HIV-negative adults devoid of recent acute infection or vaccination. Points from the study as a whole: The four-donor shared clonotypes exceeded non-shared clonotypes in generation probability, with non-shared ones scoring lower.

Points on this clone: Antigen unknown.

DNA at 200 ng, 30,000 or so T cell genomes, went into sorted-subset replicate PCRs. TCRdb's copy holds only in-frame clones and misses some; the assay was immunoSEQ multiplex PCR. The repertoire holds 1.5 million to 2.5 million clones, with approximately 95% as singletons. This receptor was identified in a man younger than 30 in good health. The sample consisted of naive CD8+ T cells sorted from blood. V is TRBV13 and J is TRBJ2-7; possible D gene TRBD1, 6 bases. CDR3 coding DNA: TGTGCCAGCAGCGCCGGACAGCCGAGCTCCTACGAGCAGTACTTC. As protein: CASSAGQPSSYEQYF.